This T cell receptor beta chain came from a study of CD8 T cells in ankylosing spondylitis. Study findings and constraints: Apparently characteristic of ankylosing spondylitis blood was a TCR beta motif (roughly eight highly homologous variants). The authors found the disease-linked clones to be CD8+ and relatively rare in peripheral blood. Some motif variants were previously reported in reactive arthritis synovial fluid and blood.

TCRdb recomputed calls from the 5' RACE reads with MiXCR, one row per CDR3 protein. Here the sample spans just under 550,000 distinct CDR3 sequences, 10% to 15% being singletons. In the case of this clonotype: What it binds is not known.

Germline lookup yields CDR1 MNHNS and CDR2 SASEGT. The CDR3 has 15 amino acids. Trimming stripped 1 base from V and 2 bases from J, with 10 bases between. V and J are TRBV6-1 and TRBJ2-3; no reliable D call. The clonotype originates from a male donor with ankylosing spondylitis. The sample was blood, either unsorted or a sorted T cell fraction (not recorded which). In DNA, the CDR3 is TGTGCCAGCAGTGAAGTGGAGTTATCCACAGATACGCAGTATTTT. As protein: CASSEVELSTDTQYF.